These 8 T cell receptor beta chains were sequenced from one sample in a study of identical twins. Via MiXCR, TCRdb re-called the 5' RACE reads, giving one row per CDR3 protein. Of about 660,000 distinct CDR3 sequences listed, under 9% are singletons. These same records also appear under a second study, on yellow fever vaccine responses in identical twins.

The sequenced sample consisted of PBMCs. These TCRs come from a woman under 30 in good health.

Many counts were recorded for this clonotype. This chain links TRBV3-1 with TRBJ2-2; 9 bases agree with TRBD1. The CDR3 is made up of 17 amino acids. Germline V lookup: CDR1 LGHDT, CDR2 YNNKEL (reference sequence). The ends lost 3 bases at V and 4 bases at J; junction bases unmatched: 9. CDR3 bases: TGTGCCAGCAGCCAGGTCCGGACAGGGGTGAGCACCGGGGAGCTGTTTTTT. Amino acid sequence: CASSQVRTGVSTGELFF.

J is TRBJ2-1 and V is TRBV20-1; TRBD2 aligns across 7 bases. Germline CDR1 is DFQATT and CDR2 is SNEGSKA (reference sequence). J gave up 1 base and V 3 bases, and 9 bases lay outside the gene matches. The CDR3 covers 16 residues. CDR3 region: CSARDREAFSYNEQFF. CDR3 nucleotides: TGCAGTGCTAGGGACCGGGAGGCCTTTTCCTACAATGAGCAGTTCTTC.

This clonotype was found a few times. The rearrangement joins TRBV9 to TRBJ1-2; D perhaps matches TRBD1 (6 bases). The germline V and J ends were trimmed by 0 bases and 0 bases, with 24 bases remaining between them. The CDR3 is made up of 20 amino acids. Per germline, CDR1 SGDLS and CDR2 YYNGEE. The CDR3 protein is CASSVAPPDSVTASNYGYTF. In nucleotides, the CDR3 is TGTGCCAGCAGCGTAGCCCCCCCGGACAGCGTAACGGCCTCTAACTATGGCTACACCTTC.

The rearrangement joins TRBV21-1 to TRBJ2-5; TRBD1, the D gene given by the table, was not confirmed from the DNA. TRBV21-1 is a pseudogene locus. The CDR3 is 16 amino acids. The CDR3 loop is CASSKAVPDSKETQYF. CDR3 in DNA: TGTGCCAGCAGCAAAGCTGTTCCCGACAGCAAAGAGACCCAGTACTTC.

In this sample, this clonotype turned up many times. This chain uses TRBV6-1 with TRBJ1-1; 8 bases match TRBD1. Germline assignment: CDR1 MNHNS and CDR2 SASEGT. The CDR3 covers 14 residues. Unmatched junction bases numbered 3, after V lost 5 bases and J lost 1 base. The CDR3 region has the DNA TGTGCCAGCAGTAGACAGGGGAAGAACACTGAAGCTTTCTTT. This encodes CASSRQGKNTEAFF.

This clonotype was detected many times. The chain links TRBV29-1 to TRBJ2-3, with no clear D. This CDR3 has 13 amino acids. The V end was cut by 4 bases, the J end by 1 base, with 9 bases between. Germline V gene lookup returns CDR1 SQVTM and CDR2 ANQGSEA. CDR3 nucleotide sequence: TGCAGCGTTGTAACTTGGGGCACAGATACGCAGTATTTT. Protein sequence: CSVVTWGTDTQYF.

Many counts were recorded for this clonotype. The chain has TRBV10-3 and TRBJ2-3; TRBD2 agrees at 11 bases. This CDR3 is built from 13 residues. With V trimmed by 4 bases and J by 8 bases, 2 bases remained unmatched. Germline CDR1 is ENHRY and CDR2 is SYGVKD. The CDR3 DNA is TGTGCCATCAGTGGAACTAGCGGGAGTACGCAGTATTTT. As protein: CAISGTSGSTQYF.

The gene calls are TRBV24-1 and TRBJ2-7, with 11 bases that match TRBD2. The CDR3 has 16 residues. Unmatched junction bases numbered 10, after V lost 5 bases and J lost 5 bases. The germline CDR1 and CDR2 sequences are KGHDR and SFDVKD. CDR3 sequence reads: CATSGKGTSGSDEQYF. CDR3 DNA: TGTGCCACCAGTGGTAAGGGTACTAGCGGGAGCGACGAGCAGTACTTC.